Following are 23 T cell receptor beta chains from one sample sequenced in a study of blood T cell repertoires in COVID-19 (TCRdb year 2020). Library prep was done by the immunoSEQ multiplex PCR assay. Not all clones reach the TCRdb copy of this immuneACCESS table, which keeps in-frame sequences only. Checked studies attribute under half of the gap to unresolved V genes and leave the rest unexplained. In this sample the table shows about 210,000 clones, about 88% of which occur a single time. 0.72% of the sample lies in the top ten. Source material: peripheral blood. The receptor set was obtained from a man aged 40-49 years with acute or convalescent COVID-19.

V usage is TRBV7-2 and J usage is TRBJ2-2, with D possibly matching TRBD1 (5 bases). Trimming took off 9 bases at V and 5 bases at J, with 16 bases between the two ends. The CDR3 consists of 14 residues. Germline CDR1 SGHTA, CDR2 FQGNSA. The CDR3: CARGASPGTGELFF. The CDR3, as DNA: TGTGCCAGAGGAGCCAGTCCAGGGACCGGGGAGCTGTTTTTT.

This clone was seen just once. The chain recombines TRBV2 with TRBJ2-1; possibly TRBD2 for D (5 bases). CDR1 is SNHLY, CDR2 FYNNEI, per germline. This CDR3 has 12 amino acids. V lost 8 bases, J lost 9 bases, and 14 bases lay in between. As DNA, the CDR3 is TGTGCCAGCTTCGAAGGCGGGCTTGAGCAGTTCTTC. Its translation is CASFEGGLEQFF. Looking up the rest from reference TRBV2 and TRBJ2-1 gives the full variable domain: EPEVTQTPSHQVTQMGQEVILRCVPISNHLYFYWYRQILGQKVEFLVSFYNNEISEKSEIFDDQFSVERPDGSNFTLKIRSTKLEDSAMYFCASFEGGLEQFFGPGTRLTVL.

The chain joins TRBV7-2 to TRBJ1-3; no clear D. Deletions cut 3 bases from V and 4 bases from J, with 10 bases between. This CDR3 spans 14 amino acids. CDR1 is SGHTA, CDR2 FQGNSA, per germline. The chain's CDR3 is CASSFGPTGNTIYF. In DNA, the CDR3 is TGTGCCAGCAGCTTCGGCCCGACAGGAAACACCATATATTTT.

The table lists this clone with a count of one. The chain uses TRBV2 and TRBJ2-6; D unclear. V lost 7 bases and J 0 bases, leaving 10 bases between the germline ends. CDR1 is SNHLY, CDR2 FYNNEI, per germline. This CDR3 is built from 15 residues. The CDR3 loop is CASNLADSGANVLTF. The CDR3 DNA sequence: TGTGCCAGCAATTTGGCAGACTCTGGGGCCAACGTCCTGACTTTC.

This sequence joins TRBV29-1 and TRBJ1-2, with no clear D. Germline lookup yields CDR1 SQVTM and CDR2 ANQGSEA. V was shortened by 0 bases and J by 4 bases, with 9 bases between the two germline ends. The CDR3 is made up of 13 amino acids. The CDR3 DNA reads TGCAGCGTTGAAGATCTGGAGAGCTATGGCTACACCTTC. Residues: CSVEDLESYGYTF.

This clone has a single count. This sequence joins TRBV19 and TRBJ2-3; tentative D call: TRBD1 (6 bases). V lost 10 bases to trimming and J lost 3 bases, with 20 bases between them. The CDR3 totals 15 residues. Germline V gives CDR1 LNHDA, CDR2 SQIVND (reference sequence). The DNA of the CDR3 is TGTGCCATAGGGCGAGGGGGATTAGGGACAGATACGCAGTATTTT. Amino acids: CAIGRGGLGTDTQYF.

The chain couples TRBV19 to TRBJ1-4; D perhaps matches TRBD1 (6 bases). Between the trimmed V and J ends, which lost 1 base and 0 bases, there was a span of 9 bases. From germline, CDR1 is LNHDA and CDR2 SQIVND (reference sequence). This CDR3 comprises 16 residues. The CDR3 here is CASSIGSGATNEKLFF. The CDR3 region has the DNA TGTGCCAGTAGTATAGGTTCAGGGGCAACTAATGAAAAACTGTTTTTT.

The chain recombines TRBV30 with TRBJ1-2; D possibly corresponds to TRBD1 (5 bases). CDR3 size: 11 residues. Trimming removed 5 bases at V and 8 bases at J, with 12 bases between. Per the germline V gene, CDR1 is GTSNPN and CDR2 is SVGIG (reference sequence). The CDR3 loop is CAWLDKGGYTF. CDR3 in DNA: TGTGCCTGGTTGGATAAGGGGGGCTACACCTTC.

Only one count was recorded for this clone. This chain uses TRBV29-1 with TRBJ2-7, with 7 bases fitting TRBD1. J lost 3 bases, V lost 0 bases, and 5 bases had no gene match. Germline V gene sequence: CDR1 SQVTM, CDR2 ANQGSEA. The CDR3 sequence is 14 residues long. The CDR3 coding sequence is TGCAGCGTTGAAGAGGCAGGGGGAGTCTACGAGCAGTACTTC. Its protein product is CSVEEAGGVYEQYF.

V and J are TRBV4-1 and TRBJ2-1; D possibly corresponds to TRBD2 (6 bases). CDR1 and CDR2 (germline): MGHRA, YSYEKL. The V and J ends lost 4 bases and 8 bases respectively, with 24 bases between them. This CDR3 is built from 17 residues. CDR3 region: CASSPGRDFPARDEQFF. In nucleotides, the CDR3 is TGCGCCAGCAGCCCGGGGCGGGACTTCCCGGCAAGGGATGAGCAGTTCTTC.

This rearrangement joins TRBV6-5 to TRBJ2-7; TRBD1 is a possible D gene (6 bases). V gave up 6 bases and J gave up 7 bases, with 19 bases separating them. This CDR3 contains 14 residues. Germline lookup yields CDR1 MNHEY and CDR2 SVGAGI. CDR3 DNA sequence: TGTGCCAGCAGGCGGCAGGGGAGTTCGGAGGAGCAGTACTTC. Residues: CASRRQGSSEEQYF.

V is TRBV30 and J is TRBJ1-1; D might be TRBD1 (5 bases). Germline CDR1 and CDR2: GTSNPN and SVGIG (reference sequence). V lost 1 base, J lost 7 bases, and 16 bases lay in between. This CDR3 is 14 amino acids long. The CDR3 DNA reads as TGTGCCTGGAGTGAGGCAGGGTGGGAGGGTGAAGCTTTCTTT. Protein product: CAWSEAGWEGEAFF.

The chain carries TRBV6-5 and TRBJ2-2; 11 nucleotides agree with TRBD1. Germline V lookup: CDR1 MNHEY, CDR2 SVGAGI. The V segment lost 6 bases and the J segment 6 bases; nucleotides outside the gene matches: 3. This CDR3 has 14 amino acids. The CDR3 region is CASSGQGAPGELFF. The CDR3 bases are TGTGCCAGCAGCGGACAGGGGGCGCCCGGGGAGCTGTTTTTT.

The V gene is TRBV19, the J gene TRBJ2-3; D is undetermined. The CDR3 sequence is 13 residues long. Trimming removed 5 bases from V and 1 base from J, with 7 bases in between. CDR1 is LNHDA, CDR2 SQIVND, per germline (reference sequence). The CDR3 sequence: CASSLTGTDTQYF. CDR3 sequence (DNA): TGTGCCAGTAGTCTCACGGGCACAGATACGCAGTATTTT.

Only a few counts were recorded for this clone. The gene calls are TRBV5-1 and TRBJ1-6, with unresolved D. The CDR3 extends over 16 amino acids. Germline CDR1 is SGHRS and CDR2 is YFSETQ. The ends were cut back, 5 bases at V and 5 bases at J, with 17 bases in the middle. CDR3 sequence reads: CASRVRSDVHNSPLHF. CDR3 in DNA: TGCGCCAGCAGGGTCAGATCCGATGTCCATAATTCACCCCTCCACTTT.

The CDR3: CASSLVNRGLDTQYF. The CDR3 DNA is TGCGCCAGCAGCCTCGTGAACAGGGGGTTGGATACGCAGTATTTT. This sequence joins TRBV5-1 and TRBJ2-3; TRBD1 agrees at 8 bases. The CDR3 totals 15 residues. Germline trimming cut 4 bases from V and 6 bases from J; bases unmatched to any gene: 10. Germline V CDR1 and CDR2: SGHRS, YFSETQ.

This clone was picked up one time. The rearrangement joins TRBV19 to TRBJ2-4, with 9 nucleotides matching TRBD2. Germline CDR1 reads LNHDA; CDR2 reads SQIVND (reference sequence). This CDR3 has 17 residues. The ends lost 1 base at V and 3 bases at J; junction bases unmatched: 7. For the CDR3, the DNA is TGTGCCAGTAGTATAGGCAGCGGGAGGTCAGTCAAAAACATTCAGTACTTC. This translates into CASSIGSGRSVKNIQYF.

The chain recombines TRBV19 with TRBJ1-5; 7 nucleotides agree with TRBD1. CDR1 is LNHDA and CDR2 is SQIVND in the germline V gene (reference sequence). Trimming removed 1 base from V and 11 bases from J; junction bases left unmatched: 11. The CDR3 has 15 amino acids. The CDR3 region is CASSIGRTGPWTQHF. In DNA form, the CDR3 reads TGTGCCAGTAGTATAGGGAGGACAGGACCCTGGACCCAGCATTTT.

V is TRBV7-3 and J is TRBJ2-3; 7 positions match TRBD2. Germline V gene data show CDR1 as SGHTA and CDR2 as FQGTGA. The CDR3 length is 16 residues. After removal of 4 bases from V and 0 bases from J, the junction contained 7 bases not matched to a gene. The CDR3 loop reads CASSSSGTTSTDTQYF. CDR3 nucleotide sequence: TGTGCCAGCAGCTCCTCAGGGACTACTAGCACAGATACGCAGTATTTT.

The V gene is TRBV19, the J gene TRBJ2-1; 9 bases are a match to TRBD1. The CDR3 is made up of 13 amino acids. Germline trimming cut 9 bases from V and 7 bases from J; bases unmatched to any gene: 7. The germline V gene encodes CDR1 LNHDA and CDR2 SQIVND (reference sequence). The CDR3 DNA follows: TGTGCCAGCATGGGACAGGGTCTGAATGAGCAGTTCTTC. Translating gives CASMGQGLNEQFF.

The chain is built from TRBV3-1 (or the pseudogene TRBV3-2) and TRBJ2-1, with TRBD1 matching over 9 bases. Trimming cost V 3 bases and J 3 bases; bases outside gene matches: 0. CDR3 length: 14 amino acids. Germline V gene lookup returns CDR1 LGHDT and CDR2 YNNKEL (reference sequence). The CDR3 spells CASSQTGGYNEQFF. The CDR3 DNA is TGTGCCAGCAGCCAGACAGGGGGCTACAATGAGCAGTTCTTC.

V is TRBV3-1 (or the pseudogene TRBV3-2) and J is TRBJ2-5; D is perhaps TRBD1 (5 bases). Germline-derived CDR1 and CDR2 are LGHDT and YNNKEL (reference sequence). V was clipped by 4 bases and J by 2 bases, with 17 bases between them. CDR3 length: 16 residues. CDR3 amino acids: CASSPPRQIDQETQYF. Here the CDR3 DNA reads TGTGCCAGCAGCCCACCCCGACAGATAGATCAAGAGACCCAGTACTTC.

The table lists this clone with a few counts. This chain uses TRBV19 with TRBJ1-1; D not certain. The CDR3 totals 15 residues. Germline CDR1 and CDR2: LNHDA and SQIVND (reference sequence). Deletions cut 2 bases from V and 6 bases from J, with 16 bases between. This CDR3 is CASSINSGMGAEAFF. CDR3 in DNA: TGTGCCAGTAGTATAAATAGCGGGATGGGAGCTGAAGCTTTCTTT.